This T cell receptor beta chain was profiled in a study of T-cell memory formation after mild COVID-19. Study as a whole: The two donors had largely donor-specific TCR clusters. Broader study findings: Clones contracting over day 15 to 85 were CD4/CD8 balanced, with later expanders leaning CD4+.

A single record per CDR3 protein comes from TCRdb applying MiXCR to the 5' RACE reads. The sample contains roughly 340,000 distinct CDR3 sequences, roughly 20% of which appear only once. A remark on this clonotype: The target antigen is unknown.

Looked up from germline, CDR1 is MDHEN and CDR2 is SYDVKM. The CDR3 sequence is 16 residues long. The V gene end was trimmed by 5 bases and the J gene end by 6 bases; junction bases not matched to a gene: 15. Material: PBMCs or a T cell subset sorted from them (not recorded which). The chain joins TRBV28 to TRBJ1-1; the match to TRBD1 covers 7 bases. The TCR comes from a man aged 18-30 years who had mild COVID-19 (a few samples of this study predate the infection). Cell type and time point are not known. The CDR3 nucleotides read TGTGCCAGCAGTCTCCCGTCGGGACAGTTGAGGGCTGAAGCTTTCTTT. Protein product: CASSLPSGQLRAEAFF. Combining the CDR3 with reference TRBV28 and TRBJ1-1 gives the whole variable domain DVKVTQSSRYLVKRTGEKVFLECVQDMDHENMFWYRQDPGLGLRLIYFSYDVKMKEKGDIPEGYSVSREKKERFSLILESASTNQTSMYLCASSLPSGQLRAEAFFGQGTRLTVV.